The TCR beta chain under discussion was sequenced for a study of early T cells in non-severe SARS-CoV-2 infection (dated by TCRdb to about 2021). Turning to the overall study: Because TCR sequencing relied on bulk RNA taken from unsorted whole blood, pairing of alpha and beta chains was not possible. On the study overall, not on this receptor specifically: VDJdb matching was skewed toward anti-spike CD8 responses and likely underestimated virus-specific expansions by missing private and CD4 specificities.

Library preparation was by 5' RACE. Data came from a NextSeq 500. Unique molecular identifiers were attached to individual cDNA molecules in the TCR library protocol so that sequencing error and PCR bias could be corrected. TCR alpha and beta chains were both sequenced, and the abundances of alpha and beta sequences in each sample were closely correlated with each other. As for how the authors treated the data: Decombinator V4 was used to perform V gene, J gene and CDR3 annotation of TCR sequences. TCRs were defined as expanded if a significant change between any two time points was detected under a Poisson model with p below 0.0001. Abundances of TCRs were expressed as counts per million after normalisation to the total number of TCRs sequenced in each sample. TRAV1-2 paired with TRAJ12, TRAJ20 or TRAJ33 defined MAIT TCRs, while TRAV10 paired with TRAJ18 defined iNKT TCRs. VDJdb, accessed 1 November 2021, was searched for CMV, EBV and SARS-CoV-2 annotated TCRs, with TCRs annotated for multiple antigens excluded. TCRdb's own reprocessing of the public reads used fastp at Q25 and MiXCR and kept productive beta chains. Each CDR3 protein appears once, grouped with its most common genes and DNA. These V and J calls originate from TCRdb's pipeline instead of the authors' own analysis. This sample is represented by more than 50,000 distinct CDR3 sequences; about 9.1% of them were singletons. The ten top clones hold around 4% of the sample.

Remarks on this clonotype: Its binding antigen is unknown. The input lacks base qualities; no much larger clone sits a single base away.

There are 16 amino acids in the CDR3, from cysteine to phenylalanine inclusive. Just CDR3 DNA is preserved here, 48 bases in frame from base 1. At the junction V is shortened by 4 bases and J by 0 bases, with 13 bases in between. In the germline V gene, CDR1 corresponds to SGHVS and CDR2 to FQNEAQ. This was a case-control study nested in a cohort of healthcare workers in London, UK, who had nasopharyngeal swab PCR tests and blood samples taken every week. Healthcare workers were enrolled in the week of the UK lockdown, from 23 to 31 March 2020, and were followed every week for up to roughly 15 weeks.

The source of this sequence is an adult who was a healthcare worker with PCR-confirmed SARS-CoV-2 infection or an uninfected control (not recorded which). The chain is made from TRBV7-8 and TRBJ1-5, and possibly TRBD1, on 6 matching bases. The specimen was whole blood. The nucleotide sequence is given as TGTGCCAGCAGCTCCCGCCGGGACACTAGCAATCAGCCCCAGCATTTT. This translates into CASSSRRDTSNQPQHF.